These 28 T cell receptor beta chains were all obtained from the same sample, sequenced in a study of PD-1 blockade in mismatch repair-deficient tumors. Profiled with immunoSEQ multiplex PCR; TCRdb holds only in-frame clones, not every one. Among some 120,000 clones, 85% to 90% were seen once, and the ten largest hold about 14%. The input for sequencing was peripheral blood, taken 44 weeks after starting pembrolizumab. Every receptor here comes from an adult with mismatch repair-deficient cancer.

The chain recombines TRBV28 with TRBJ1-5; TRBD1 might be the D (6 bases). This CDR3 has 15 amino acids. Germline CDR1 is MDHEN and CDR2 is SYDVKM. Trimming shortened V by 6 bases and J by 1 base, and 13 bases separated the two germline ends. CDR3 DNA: TGTGCCAGCAGGGTACAGGGTAGAAGCAATCAGCCCCAGCATTTT. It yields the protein CASRVQGRSNQPQHF.

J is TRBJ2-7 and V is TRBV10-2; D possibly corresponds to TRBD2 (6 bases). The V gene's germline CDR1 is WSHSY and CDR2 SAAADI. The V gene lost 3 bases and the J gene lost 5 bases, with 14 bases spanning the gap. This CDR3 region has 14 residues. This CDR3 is CASSEAGSSDEQYF. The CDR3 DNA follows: TGCGCCAGCAGTGAAGCCGGGAGCTCGGACGAGCAGTACTTC.

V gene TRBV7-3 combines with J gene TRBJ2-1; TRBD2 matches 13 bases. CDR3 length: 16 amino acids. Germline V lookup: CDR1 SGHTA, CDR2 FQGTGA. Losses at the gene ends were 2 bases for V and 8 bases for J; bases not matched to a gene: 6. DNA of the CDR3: TGTGCCAGCAGCTTATCCTGGACTAGCGGGAGCGATGAGCAGTTCTTC. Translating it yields CASSLSWTSGSDEQFF.

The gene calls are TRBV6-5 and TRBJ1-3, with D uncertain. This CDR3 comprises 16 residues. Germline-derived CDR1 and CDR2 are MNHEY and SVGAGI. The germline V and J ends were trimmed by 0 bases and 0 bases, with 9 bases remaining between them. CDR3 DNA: TGTGCCAGCAGTTACTCGCGGAGTTTCTCTGGAAACACCATATATTTT. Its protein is CASSYSRSFSGNTIYF.

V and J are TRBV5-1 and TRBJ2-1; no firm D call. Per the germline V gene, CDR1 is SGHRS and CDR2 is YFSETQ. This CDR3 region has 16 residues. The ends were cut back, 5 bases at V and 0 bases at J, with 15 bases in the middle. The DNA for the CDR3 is TGCGCCAGCAGATCGGAGAGCCCGGCCTCCTACAATGAGCAGTTCTTC. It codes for CASRSESPASYNEQFF.

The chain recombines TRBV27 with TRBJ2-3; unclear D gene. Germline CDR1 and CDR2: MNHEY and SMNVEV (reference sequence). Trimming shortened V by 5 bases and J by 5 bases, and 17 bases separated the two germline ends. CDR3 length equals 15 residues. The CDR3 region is CASSPIVDWEDTQYF. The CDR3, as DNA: TGTGCCAGCAGTCCCATCGTGGATTGGGAAGATACGCAGTATTTT.

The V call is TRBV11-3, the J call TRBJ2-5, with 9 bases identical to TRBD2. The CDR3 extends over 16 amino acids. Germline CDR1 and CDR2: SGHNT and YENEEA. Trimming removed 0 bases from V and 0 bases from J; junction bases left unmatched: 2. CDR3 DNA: TGTGCCAGCAGCTTAGAGACTAGCGGATACCAAGAGACCCAGTACTTC. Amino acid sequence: CASSLETSGYQETQYF.

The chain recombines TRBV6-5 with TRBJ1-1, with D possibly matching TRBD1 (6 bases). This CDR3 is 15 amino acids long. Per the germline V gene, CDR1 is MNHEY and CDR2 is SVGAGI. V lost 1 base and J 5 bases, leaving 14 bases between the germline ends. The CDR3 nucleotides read TGTGCCAGCAGTTACTACCCAGGGGCGGATACTGAAGCTTTCTTT. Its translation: CASSYYPGADTEAFF.

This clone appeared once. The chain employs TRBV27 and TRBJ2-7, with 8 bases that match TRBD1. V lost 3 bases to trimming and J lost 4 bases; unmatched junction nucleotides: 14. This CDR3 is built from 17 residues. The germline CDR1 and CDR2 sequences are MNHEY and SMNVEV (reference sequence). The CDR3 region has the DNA TGTGCCAGCAGTTTGAATGACGGACAGGGCAATGCTTACGAGCAGTACTTC. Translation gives CASSLNDGQGNAYEQYF.

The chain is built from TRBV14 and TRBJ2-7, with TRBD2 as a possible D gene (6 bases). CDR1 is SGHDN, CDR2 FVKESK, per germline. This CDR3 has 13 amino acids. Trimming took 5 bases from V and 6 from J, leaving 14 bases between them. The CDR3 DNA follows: TGTGCCAGCAGCACTCTAGCGTATCGCGAGCAGTACTTC. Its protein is CASSTLAYREQYF.

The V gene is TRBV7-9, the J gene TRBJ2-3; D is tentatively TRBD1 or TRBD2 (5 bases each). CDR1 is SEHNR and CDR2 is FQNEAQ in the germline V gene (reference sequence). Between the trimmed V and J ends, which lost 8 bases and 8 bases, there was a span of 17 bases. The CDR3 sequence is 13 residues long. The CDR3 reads CASSGRGGATQYF. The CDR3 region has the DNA TGTGCCAGCTCGGGACGAGGTGGGGCTACGCAGTATTTT. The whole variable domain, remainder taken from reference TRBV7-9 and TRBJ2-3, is DTGVSQNPRHKITKRGQNVTFRCDPISEHNRLYWYRQTLGQGPEFLTYFQNEAQLEKSRLLSDRFSAERPKGSFSTLEIQRTEQGDSAMYLCASSGRGGATQYFGPGTRLTVL.

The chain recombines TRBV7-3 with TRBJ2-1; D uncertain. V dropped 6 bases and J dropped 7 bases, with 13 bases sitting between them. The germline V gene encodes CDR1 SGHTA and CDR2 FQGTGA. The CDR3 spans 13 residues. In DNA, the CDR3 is TGTGCCAGCAGTTCAAACCAGCGAAATGAGCAGTTCTTC. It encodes CASSSNQRNEQFF.

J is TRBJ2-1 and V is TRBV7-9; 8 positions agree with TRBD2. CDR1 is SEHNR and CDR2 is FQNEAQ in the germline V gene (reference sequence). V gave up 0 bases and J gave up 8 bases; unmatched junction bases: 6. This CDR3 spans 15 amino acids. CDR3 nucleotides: TGTGCCAGCAGCTTAGCTAGCGGGAAAAGCCATGAGCAGTTCTTC. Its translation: CASSLASGKSHEQFF.

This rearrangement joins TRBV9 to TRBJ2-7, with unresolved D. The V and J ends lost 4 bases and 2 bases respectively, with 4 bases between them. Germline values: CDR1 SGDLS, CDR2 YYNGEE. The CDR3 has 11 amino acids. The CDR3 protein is CASSPAYEQYF. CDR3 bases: TGTGCCAGCAGCCCGGCCTACGAGCAGTACTTC.

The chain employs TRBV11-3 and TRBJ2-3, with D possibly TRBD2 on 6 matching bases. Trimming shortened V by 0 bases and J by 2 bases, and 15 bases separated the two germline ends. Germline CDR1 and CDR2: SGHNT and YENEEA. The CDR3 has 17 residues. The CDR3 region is CASSLERWRENTDTQYF. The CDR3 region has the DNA TGTGCCAGCAGCTTAGAGCGATGGCGGGAAAACACAGATACGCAGTATTTT. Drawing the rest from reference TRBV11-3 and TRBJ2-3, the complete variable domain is EAGVVQSPRYKIIEKKQPVAFWCNPISGHNTLYWYLQNLGQGPELLIRYENEEAVDDSQLPKDRFSAERLKGVDSTLKIQPAELGDSAVYLCASSLERWRENTDTQYFGPGTRLTVL.

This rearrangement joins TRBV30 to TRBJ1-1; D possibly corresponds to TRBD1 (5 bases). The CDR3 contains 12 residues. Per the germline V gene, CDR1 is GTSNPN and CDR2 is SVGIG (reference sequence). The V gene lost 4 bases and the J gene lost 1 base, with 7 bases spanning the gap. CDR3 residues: CAWTGGNTEAFF. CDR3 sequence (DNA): TGTGCCTGGACGGGGGGGAACACTGAAGCTTTCTTT.

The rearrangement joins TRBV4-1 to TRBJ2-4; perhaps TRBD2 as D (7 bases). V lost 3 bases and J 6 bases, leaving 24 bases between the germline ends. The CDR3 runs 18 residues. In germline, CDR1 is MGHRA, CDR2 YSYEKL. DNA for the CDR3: TGCGCCAGCAGCCAGATCCTACGGGGGGCCAAGGACGGAAACATTCAGTACTTC. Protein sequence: CASSQILRGAKDGNIQYF.

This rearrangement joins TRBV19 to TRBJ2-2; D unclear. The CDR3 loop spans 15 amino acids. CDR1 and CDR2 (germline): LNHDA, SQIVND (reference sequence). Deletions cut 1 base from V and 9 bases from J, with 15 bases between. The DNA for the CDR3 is TGTGCCAGTAGTATAGGATGGGGAACTTCCCGGGAGCTGTTTTTT. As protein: CASSIGWGTSRELFF.

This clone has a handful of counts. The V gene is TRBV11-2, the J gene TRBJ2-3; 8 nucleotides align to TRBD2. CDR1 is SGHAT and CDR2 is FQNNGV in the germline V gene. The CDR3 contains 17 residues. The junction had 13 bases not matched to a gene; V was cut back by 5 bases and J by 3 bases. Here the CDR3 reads CASSPSGAGAITDTQYF. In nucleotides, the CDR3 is TGTGCCAGCAGCCCTTCGGGAGCGGGAGCAATAACAGATACGCAGTATTTT.

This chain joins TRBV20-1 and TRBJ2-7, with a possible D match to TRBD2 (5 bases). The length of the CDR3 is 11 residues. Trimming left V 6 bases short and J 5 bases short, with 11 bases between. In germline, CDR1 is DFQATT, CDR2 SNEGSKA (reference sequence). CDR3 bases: TGCAGTGCCCGGAGGTCGAACGAGCAGTACTTC. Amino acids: CSARRSNEQYF.

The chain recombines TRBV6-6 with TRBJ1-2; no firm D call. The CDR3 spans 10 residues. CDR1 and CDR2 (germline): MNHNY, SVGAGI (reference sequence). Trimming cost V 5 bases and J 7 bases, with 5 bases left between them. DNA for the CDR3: TGTGCCAGCAGTGAGGTTGGCTACACCTTC. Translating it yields CASSEVGYTF.

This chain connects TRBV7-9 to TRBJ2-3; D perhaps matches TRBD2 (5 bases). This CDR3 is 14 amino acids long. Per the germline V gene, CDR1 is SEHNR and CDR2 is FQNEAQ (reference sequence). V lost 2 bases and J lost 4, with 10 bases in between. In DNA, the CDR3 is TGTGCCAGCAGCTTATGGGCGGGTCCAGATACGCAGTATTTT. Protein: CASSLWAGPDTQYF.

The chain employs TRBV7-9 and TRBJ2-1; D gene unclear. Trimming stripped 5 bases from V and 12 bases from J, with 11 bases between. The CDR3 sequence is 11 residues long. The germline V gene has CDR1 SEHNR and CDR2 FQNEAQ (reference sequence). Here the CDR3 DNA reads TGTGCCAGCAGCCTGAGTATGGGGCAGTTCTTC. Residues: CASSLSMGQFF.

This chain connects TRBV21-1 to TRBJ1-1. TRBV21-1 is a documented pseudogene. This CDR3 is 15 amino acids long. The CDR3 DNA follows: TGTGCCAGCAGCAACGGGAGGGGCCGATTCACTGAAGCTTTCTTT. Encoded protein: CASSNGRGRFTEAFF.

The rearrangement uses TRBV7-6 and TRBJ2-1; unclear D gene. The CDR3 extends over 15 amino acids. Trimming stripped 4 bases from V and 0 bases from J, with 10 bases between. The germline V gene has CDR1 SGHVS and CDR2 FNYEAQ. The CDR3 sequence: CASSSRVSSYNEQFF. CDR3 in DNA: TGTGCCAGCAGCTCCCGGGTAAGCTCCTACAATGAGCAGTTCTTC. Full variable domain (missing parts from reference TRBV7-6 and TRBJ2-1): GAGVSQSPRYKVTKRGQDVALRCDPISGHVSLYWYRQALGQGPEFLTYFNYEAQQDKSGLPNDRFSAERPEGSISTLTIQRTEQRDSAMYRCASSSRVSSYNEQFFGPGTRLTVL.

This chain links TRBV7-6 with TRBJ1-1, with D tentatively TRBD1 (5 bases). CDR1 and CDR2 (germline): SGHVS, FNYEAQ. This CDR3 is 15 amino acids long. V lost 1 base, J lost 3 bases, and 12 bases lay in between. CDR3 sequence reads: CASSLGEGDDTEAFF. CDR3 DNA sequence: TGTGCCAGCAGCTTAGGGGAAGGGGACGACACTGAAGCTTTCTTT.

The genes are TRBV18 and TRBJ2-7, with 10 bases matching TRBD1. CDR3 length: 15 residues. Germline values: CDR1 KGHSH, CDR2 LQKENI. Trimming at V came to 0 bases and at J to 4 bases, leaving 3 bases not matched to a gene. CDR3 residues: CASSPPGQGFYEQYF. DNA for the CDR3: TGTGCCAGCTCACCACCGGGACAGGGGTTTTACGAGCAGTACTTC.

The CDR3, as DNA: TGTGCTGTGGGGAGCGGTACAGATACGCAGTATTTT. It codes for CAVGSGTDTQYF. The rearrangement joins TRBV15 to TRBJ2-3; D may be TRBD2 (5 bases). The CDR3 contains 12 residues. Germline CDR1 and CDR2: LNHNV and YYDKDF (reference sequence).